This T cell receptor beta chain was sequenced in a study of beta chain features in type 1 diabetes. This clone was picked up a small number of times. Its target is unknown. Of the isolated RNA, all was reverse transcribed, and so the sequenced material was expressed TCRB transcripts. The repertoire was sequenced with immunoSEQ multiplex PCR; TCRdb's copy has only in-frame clones and lacks some. The data show approximately 600,000 clones, with about an eighth seen just once and 0.09% to 0.15% held by the top ten. The CDR3 loop spans 14 amino acids. V lost 2 bases to trimming and J lost 0 bases, with 7 bases between them. Germline V gene lookup returns CDR1 SGHNT and CDR2 YYREEE (reference sequence). Study-level points and caveats: Naive, central memory and Treg TCRB repertoires seemed to resemble each other more closely in patients than they did in healthy donors. TCRB CDR3s were moderately but significantly shorter in Type 1 diabetes patients in all four CD4+ subsets. Any HLA-type effect on TCRB rearrangement remained unresolved here.

This rearrangement joins TRBV5-4 to TRBJ2-3; D is unresolved. The clonotype originates from a man aged 25-40 years with type 1 diabetes. Sequenced input: naive CD4+ T cells from blood. In nucleotides, the CDR3 is TGTGCCAGCAGCTTTGACGCAAGCACAGATACGCAGTATTTT. Protein product: CASSFDASTDTQYF.